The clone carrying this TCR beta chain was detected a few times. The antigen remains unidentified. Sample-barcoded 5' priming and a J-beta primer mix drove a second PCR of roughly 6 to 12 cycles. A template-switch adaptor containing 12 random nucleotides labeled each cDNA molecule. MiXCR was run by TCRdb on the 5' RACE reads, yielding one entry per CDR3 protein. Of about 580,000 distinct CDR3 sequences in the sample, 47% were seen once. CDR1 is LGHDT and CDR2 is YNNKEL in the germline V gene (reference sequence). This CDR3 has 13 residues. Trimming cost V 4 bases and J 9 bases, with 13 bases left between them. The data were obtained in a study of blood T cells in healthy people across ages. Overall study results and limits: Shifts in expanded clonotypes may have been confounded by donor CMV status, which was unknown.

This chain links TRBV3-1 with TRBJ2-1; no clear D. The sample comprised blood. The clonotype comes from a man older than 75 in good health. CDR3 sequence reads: CASSPRVWSEQFF. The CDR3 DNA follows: TGTGCCAGCAGCCCCCGGGTGTGGAGTGAGCAGTTCTTC.